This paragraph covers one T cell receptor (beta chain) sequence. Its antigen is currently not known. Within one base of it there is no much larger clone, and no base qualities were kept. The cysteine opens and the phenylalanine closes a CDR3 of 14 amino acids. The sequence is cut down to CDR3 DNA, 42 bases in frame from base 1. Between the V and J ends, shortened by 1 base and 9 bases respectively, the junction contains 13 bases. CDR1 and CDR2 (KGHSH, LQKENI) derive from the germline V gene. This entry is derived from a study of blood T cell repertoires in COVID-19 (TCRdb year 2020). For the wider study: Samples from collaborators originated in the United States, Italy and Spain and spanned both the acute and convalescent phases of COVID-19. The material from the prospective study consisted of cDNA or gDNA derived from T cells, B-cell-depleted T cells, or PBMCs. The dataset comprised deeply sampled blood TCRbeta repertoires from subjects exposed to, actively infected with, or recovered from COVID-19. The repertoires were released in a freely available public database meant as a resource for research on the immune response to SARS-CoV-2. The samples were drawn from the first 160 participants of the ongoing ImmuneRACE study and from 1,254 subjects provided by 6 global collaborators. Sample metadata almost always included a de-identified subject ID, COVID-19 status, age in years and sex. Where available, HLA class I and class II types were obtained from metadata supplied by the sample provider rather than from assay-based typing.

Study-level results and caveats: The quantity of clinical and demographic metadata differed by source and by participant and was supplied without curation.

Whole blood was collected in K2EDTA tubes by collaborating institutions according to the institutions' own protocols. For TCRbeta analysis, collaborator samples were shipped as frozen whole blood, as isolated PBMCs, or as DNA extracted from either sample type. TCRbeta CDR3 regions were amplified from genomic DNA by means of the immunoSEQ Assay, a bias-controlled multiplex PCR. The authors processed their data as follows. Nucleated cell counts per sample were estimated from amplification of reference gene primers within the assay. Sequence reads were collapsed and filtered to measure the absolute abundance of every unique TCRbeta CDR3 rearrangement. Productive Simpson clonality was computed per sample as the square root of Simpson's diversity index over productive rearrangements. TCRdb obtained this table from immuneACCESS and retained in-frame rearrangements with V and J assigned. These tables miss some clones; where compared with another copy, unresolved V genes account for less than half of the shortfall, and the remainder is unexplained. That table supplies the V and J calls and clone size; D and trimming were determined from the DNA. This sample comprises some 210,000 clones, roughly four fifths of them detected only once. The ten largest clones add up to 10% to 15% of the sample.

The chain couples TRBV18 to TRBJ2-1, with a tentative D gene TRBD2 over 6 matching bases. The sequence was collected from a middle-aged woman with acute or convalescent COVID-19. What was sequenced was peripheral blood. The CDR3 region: CASSPQAGSGEQFF. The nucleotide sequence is TGTGCCAGCTCACCACAAGCGGGTTCGGGTGAGCAGTTCTTC.